What follows are 14 T cell receptor beta chains derived from one specimen sequenced in a study of blood T cell repertoires in COVID-19. TCRdb's table, derived via immunoSEQ multiplex PCR, lists solely in-frame clones and lacks some. The sample has 300,000 to 350,000 clones; around 87% are singletons. Sequencing input: peripheral blood. These receptors were collected from a woman aged 40-49 years with COVID-19, enrolled during active disease.

This chain connects TRBV7-9 to TRBJ1-2; D perhaps matches TRBD1 (6 bases). The CDR3 is 15 amino acids. Trimming left V 5 bases short and J 2 bases short, with 15 bases between. CDR1 and CDR2 (germline): SEHNR, FQNEAQ (reference sequence). CDR3 bases: TGTGCCAGCAGCGATAATACGGGACACAACTATGGCTACACCTTC. Its protein is CASSDNTGHNYGYTF.

This rearrangement joins TRBV29-1 to TRBJ1-5; 7 bases line up with TRBD1. V lost 7 bases, J lost 0 bases, and 6 bases stayed unmatched. There are 14 residues in the CDR3. CDR1 is SQVTM and CDR2 is ANQGSEA in the germline V gene. CDR3 in amino acids: CSASGGISNQPQHF. CDR3 coding DNA: TGCAGCGCGTCAGGGGGGATTAGCAATCAGCCCCAGCATTTT.

The V call is TRBV19, the J call TRBJ1-2, with TRBD1 matching 7 bases. V shed 6 bases, J shed 6 bases, and the junction held 7 bases outside the gene matches. The CDR3 runs to 13 residues. Germline CDR1 reads LNHDA; CDR2 reads SQIVND (reference sequence). CDR3 loop: CASSRQGLHGYTF. CDR3 in DNA: TGTGCCAGTAGCCGACAGGGTCTTCATGGCTACACCTTC.

The rearrangement joins TRBV5-5 to TRBJ1-1, with D uncertain. Between the trimmed V and J ends, which lost 6 bases and 0 bases, there was a span of 15 bases. The CDR3 has 15 amino acids. Germline V CDR1 and CDR2: SGHKS, YYEKEE (reference sequence). DNA of the CDR3: TGTGCCAGCACCTTTACCCCCGAGATGAACACTGAAGCTTTCTTT. This translates into CASTFTPEMNTEAFF. Drawing the rest from reference TRBV5-5 and TRBJ1-1, the complete variable domain is DAGVTQSPTHLIKTRGQQVTLRCSPISGHKSVSWYQQVLGQGPQFIFQYYEKEERGRGNFPDRFSARQFPNYSSELNVNALLLGDSALYLCASTFTPEMNTEAFFGQGTRLTVV.

This clone has only one observation. This chain links TRBV6-2 or TRBV6-3 with TRBJ2-7, with 7 bases aligning to TRBD2. Germline CDR1 reads MNHEY; CDR2 reads SVGEGT. The length of the CDR3 is 15 residues. V lost 4 bases, J lost 5 bases, and 11 bases stayed unmatched. CDR3 protein: CASSSILAGVNEQYF. The CDR3 nucleotides are TGTGCCAGCAGTTCCATACTGGCGGGAGTGAACGAGCAGTACTTC.

CDR3 in amino acids: CASSEGGAADTQYF. CDR3 in DNA: TGTGCCAGCAGTGAAGGAGGAGCAGCAGATACGCAGTATTTT. J is TRBJ2-3 and V is TRBV6-1; D is unresolved. The CDR3 totals 14 residues. In germline, CDR1 is MNHNS, CDR2 SASEGT. Trimming stripped 1 base from V and 4 bases from J, with 9 bases between.

V gene TRBV27 combines with J gene TRBJ2-5; a weak D match, TRBD2 (6 bases). Germline CDR1 is MNHEY and CDR2 is SMNVEV (reference sequence). With 3 bases removed from V and 4 bases from J, the gap between germline ends came to 6 bases. This CDR3 has 12 amino acids. CDR3 residues: CASSFGGETQYF. The CDR3 coding sequence is TGTGCCAGCAGTTTCGGGGGAGAGACCCAGTACTTC.

The chain carries TRBV18 and TRBJ2-1; D may be TRBD2 (6 bases). V lost 0 bases, J lost 12 bases, and 12 bases lay in between. Germline-derived CDR1 and CDR2 are KGHSH and LQKENI. This CDR3 is built from 13 residues. The CDR3 region is CASSPPVGDLQFF. The CDR3 region has the DNA TGTGCCAGCTCACCACCGGTGGGGGACTTGCAGTTCTTC.

The gene calls are TRBV28 and TRBJ2-7; the D gene is possibly TRBD2 (6 bases). This CDR3 comprises 15 residues. Trimming removed 2 bases at V and 2 bases at J, with 13 bases between. Germline V gene sequence: CDR1 MDHEN, CDR2 SYDVKM. The CDR3 DNA sequence: TGTGCCAGCAGTTTACCATGGAGGGTCACCTACGAGCAGTACTTC. Its translation: CASSLPWRVTYEQYF.

The chain carries TRBV6-4 and TRBJ1-6; TRBD1 is a possible D gene (6 bases). Germline V CDR1 and CDR2: MRHNA, SNTAGT. The CDR3 has 18 residues. Trimming removed 0 bases from V and 0 bases from J, with 12 bases in between. The DNA of the CDR3 is TGTGCCAGCAGTGACTCGATGGGGGCCTCCTCCTATAATTCACCCCTCCACTTT. It specifies CASSDSMGASSYNSPLHF.

V is TRBV7-3 and J is TRBJ2-4; 7 bases line up with TRBD2. Per germline, CDR1 SGHTA and CDR2 FQGTGA. Unmatched junction bases numbered 0, after V lost 2 bases and J lost 5 bases. CDR3 size: 13 residues. Here the CDR3 reads CASSLAGENIQYF. The DNA of the CDR3 is TGTGCCAGCAGCTTAGCGGGGGAAAACATTCAGTACTTC.

This sequence joins TRBV5-1 and TRBJ1-1, with D maybe TRBD1 (5 bases). Germline V lookup: CDR1 SGHRS, CDR2 YFSETQ. The germline V and J ends were trimmed by 2 bases and 3 bases, with 14 bases remaining between them. The CDR3 is 15 residues long. For the CDR3, the DNA is TGCGCCAGCAGCTTTGGTTTAGGGGTTTACACTGAAGCTTTCTTT. Translating gives CASSFGLGVYTEAFF. Looking up the rest from reference TRBV5-1 and TRBJ1-1 gives the full variable domain: KAGVTQTPRYLIKTRGQQVTLSCSPISGHRSVSWYQQTPGQGLQFLFEYFSETQRNKGNFPGRFSGRQFSNSRSEMNVSTLELGDSALYLCASSFGLGVYTEAFFGQGTRLTVV.

The count of this clone is one. The V call is TRBV7-2, the J call TRBJ1-6; D is unclear. Trimming cost V 10 bases and J 7 bases, with 20 bases left between them. Germline values: CDR1 SGHTA, CDR2 FQGNSA. The CDR3 is 15 residues long. The CDR3 sequence is CAIPRKLESNSPLHF. Written as DNA, the CDR3 is TGTGCCATCCCCAGAAAACTAGAATCCAATTCACCCCTCCACTTT.

This chain uses TRBV27 with TRBJ1-4; 10 nucleotides agree with TRBD1. CDR3 length equals 15 residues. V lost 11 bases, J lost 7 bases, and 13 bases stayed unmatched. Germline V lookup: CDR1 MNHEY, CDR2 SMNVEV (reference sequence). The CDR3 protein is CAVGDRGNPGEKLFF. As DNA, the CDR3 is TGTGCCGTCGGGGACAGGGGAAACCCGGGTGAAAAACTGTTTTTT.